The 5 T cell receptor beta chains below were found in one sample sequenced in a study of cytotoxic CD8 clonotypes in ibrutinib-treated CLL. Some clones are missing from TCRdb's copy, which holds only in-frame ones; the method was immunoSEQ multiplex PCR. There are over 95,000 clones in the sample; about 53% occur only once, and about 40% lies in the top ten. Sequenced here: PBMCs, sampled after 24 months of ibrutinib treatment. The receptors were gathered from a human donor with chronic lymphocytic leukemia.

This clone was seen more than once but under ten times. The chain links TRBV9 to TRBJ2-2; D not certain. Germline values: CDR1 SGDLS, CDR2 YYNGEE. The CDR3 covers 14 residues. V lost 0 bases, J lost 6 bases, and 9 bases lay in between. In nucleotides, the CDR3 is TGTGCCAGCAGCGTAGACATAGTCGCCGGGGAGCTGTTTTTT. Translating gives CASSVDIVAGELFF.

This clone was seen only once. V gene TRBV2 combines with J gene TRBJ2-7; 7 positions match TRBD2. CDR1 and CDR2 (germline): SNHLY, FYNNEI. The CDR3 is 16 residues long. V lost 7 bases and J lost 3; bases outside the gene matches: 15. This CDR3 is CASTPGGVAGYYEQYF. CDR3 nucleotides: TGTGCCAGCACCCCGGGTGGGGTAGCGGGCTACTACGAGCAGTACTTC. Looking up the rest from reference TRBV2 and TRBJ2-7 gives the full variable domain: EPEVTQTPSHQVTQMGQEVILRCVPISNHLYFYWYRQILGQKVEFLVSFYNNEISEKSEIFDDQFSVERPDGSNFTLKIRSTKLEDSAMYFCASTPGGVAGYYEQYFGPGTRLTVT.

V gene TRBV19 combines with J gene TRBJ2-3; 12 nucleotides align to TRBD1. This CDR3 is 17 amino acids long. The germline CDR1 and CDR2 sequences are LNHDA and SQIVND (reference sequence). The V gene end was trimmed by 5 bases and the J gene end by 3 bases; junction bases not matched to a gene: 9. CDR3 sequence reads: CASSQAGTGGGTDTQYF. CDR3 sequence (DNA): TGTGCCAGTAGTCAGGCCGGGACAGGGGGCGGGACAGATACGCAGTATTTT.

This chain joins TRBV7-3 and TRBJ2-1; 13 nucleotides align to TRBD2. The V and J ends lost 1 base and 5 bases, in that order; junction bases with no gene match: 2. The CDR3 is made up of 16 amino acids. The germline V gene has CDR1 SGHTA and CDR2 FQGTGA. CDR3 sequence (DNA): TGTGCCAGCAGCTTAATGGGACTAGCGGGAAACAATGAGCAGTTCTTC. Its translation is CASSLMGLAGNNEQFF.

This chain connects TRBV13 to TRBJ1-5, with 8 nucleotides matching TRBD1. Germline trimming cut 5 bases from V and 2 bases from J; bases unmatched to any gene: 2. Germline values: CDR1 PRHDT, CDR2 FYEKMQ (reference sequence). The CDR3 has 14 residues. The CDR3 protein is CASSPGGRNQPQHF. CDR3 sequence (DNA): TGTGCCAGCAGCCCAGGGGGCCGCAATCAGCCCCAGCATTTT. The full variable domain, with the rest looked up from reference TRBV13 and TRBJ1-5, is AAGVIQSPRHLIKEKRETATLKCYPIPRHDTVYWYQQGPGQDPQFLISFYEKMQSDKGSIPDRFSAQQFSDYHSELNMSSLELGDSALYFCASSPGGRNQPQHFGDGTRLSIL.